The 13 T cell receptor beta chains below come from one sample, sequenced in a study of graft-versus-host responses after intestinal transplantation. The culture paired about 200,000 irradiated violet-dye-labeled stimulators with about 200,000 CFSE-labeled responders. Profiling relied on immunoSEQ multiplex PCR, and the TCRdb table lists in-frame clones only, not all of them. Among about 12,000 clones listed, around 30% were seen once. The sample consisted of alloreactive CD8+ T cells from a mixed lymphocyte reaction culture, taken before intestinal transplant. Stated subset: CFSE-low proliferating T cells sorted from approximately 6-day pre-transplant mixed lymphocyte reaction (GvH or HvG direction). These receptors were collected from a human patient who received an intestinal transplant.

This clone occurred a few times. The V and J genes are TRBV5-6 and TRBJ2-1, with no clear D. Between the trimmed V and J ends, which lost 5 bases and 7 bases, there was a span of 19 bases. Germline assignment: CDR1 SGHDT and CDR2 YYEEEE. This CDR3 is built from 15 residues. CDR3 DNA: TGTGCCAGCAGTTTCCTACCCAGTTGGTTTAATGAGCAGTTCTTC. Its protein is CASSFLPSWFNEQFF.

The chain joins TRBV9 to TRBJ2-1; perhaps TRBD1 as D (6 bases). Trimming stripped 2 bases from V and 0 bases from J, with 12 bases between. CDR1 SGDLS and CDR2 YYNGEE come from the germline V gene. This CDR3 has 16 residues. CDR3 nucleotides: TGTGCCAGCAGCGTTACACACAGGGTCTCCTACAATGAGCAGTTCTTC. It translates to CASSVTHRVSYNEQFF.

The chain is built from TRBV11-1 and TRBJ2-2; maybe TRBD2 (6 bases). The CDR3 totals 16 residues. V lost 5 bases and J lost 6, with 19 bases in between. CDR1 is SGHAT, CDR2 FQDESV, per germline (reference sequence). The CDR3 reads CASSPRTIGGPGELFF. As DNA, the CDR3 is TGTGCCAGCAGCCCGCGGACTATAGGAGGACCCGGGGAGCTGTTTTTT.

This clone was recorded a few times. V and J are TRBV11-3 and TRBJ2-5; D might be TRBD2 (5 bases). V lost 1 base and J 5 bases, leaving 14 bases between the germline ends. The V gene's germline CDR1 is SGHNT and CDR2 YENEEA. The CDR3 extends over 15 amino acids. The CDR3 nucleotides are TGTGCCAGCAGCTTAGGGGCTAGCTATTCGGAGACCCAGTACTTC. Its translation is CASSLGASYSETQYF.

V gene TRBV2 combines with J gene TRBJ1-3; a weak D match, TRBD1 (5 bases). Germline V gene data show CDR1 as SNHLY and CDR2 as FYNNEI. This CDR3 comprises 12 residues. Trimming pared 7 bases from V and 2 bases from J, leaving 6 bases between. CDR3 sequence reads: CASMGAGNTIYF. CDR3 DNA: TGTGCCAGCATGGGGGCTGGAAACACCATATATTTT.

CDR3 protein: CASSSLAVYNEQFF. The CDR3 DNA is TGTGCCAGCAGCTCTTTAGCGGTCTACAATGAGCAGTTCTTC. The chain employs TRBV7-2 and TRBJ2-1; tentative D call: TRBD2 (6 bases). From germline, CDR1 is SGHTA and CDR2 FQGNSA. V shed 4 bases and J shed 3 bases, with 10 bases lying between them. The CDR3 has 14 amino acids.

The chain links TRBV7-3 to TRBJ1-5, with D possibly matching TRBD1 (6 bases). Germline CDR1 SGHTA, CDR2 FQGTGA. Trimming shortened V by 5 bases and J by 7 bases, and 18 bases separated the two germline ends. This CDR3 is 15 amino acids long. The CDR3 sequence: CASSQFRTEGQPQHF. CDR3 DNA sequence: TGTGCCAGCAGCCAGTTCCGGACAGAGGGACAGCCCCAGCATTTT.

The chain is built from TRBV15 and TRBJ2-7, with TRBD1 matching 11 bases. The length of the CDR3 is 16 residues. With 2 bases clipped from V and 5 bases from J, the junction kept 8 bases outside the gene matches. The V gene's germline CDR1 is LNHNV and CDR2 YYDKDF (reference sequence). Written as DNA, the CDR3 is TGTGCCACCAGCAGACTAGGGACAGGGGGAACTGACGAGCAGTACTTC. Protein: CATSRLGTGGTDEQYF.

The chain has TRBV18 and TRBJ2-7, with 8 bases fitting TRBD2. The ends lost 9 bases at V and 11 bases at J; junction bases unmatched: 9. Germline V gene sequence: CDR1 KGHSH, CDR2 LQKENI. The CDR3 covers 11 residues. The CDR3 protein is CASRPGGVEYF. CDR3 nucleotides: TGTGCCAGTCGACCGGGGGGGGTCGAGTACTTC.

The chain joins TRBV4-2 to TRBJ1-1; D not resolved. The CDR3 sequence is 15 residues long. The V gene lost 0 bases and the J gene lost 0 bases, with 8 bases spanning the gap. Germline V gene lookup returns CDR1 LGHNA and CDR2 YNFKEQ. The CDR3 coding sequence is TGTGCCAGCAGCCAAGAAGAATTAATGAACACTGAAGCTTTCTTT. Translation gives CASSQEELMNTEAFF.

A few counts support this clone. V gene TRBV5-1 combines with J gene TRBJ1-1, with D hard to call. The CDR3 covers 15 residues. CDR1 and CDR2 (germline): SGHRS, YFSETQ. With 0 bases removed from V and 7 bases from J, the gap between germline ends came to 16 bases. CDR3 nucleotides: TGCGCCAGCAGCTTGGATCAAAGAGGCCCCTTTGAAGCTTTCTTT. Translation gives CASSLDQRGPFEAFF.

Notes on this clone: In this CDR3 the conserved last residue, phenylalanine or tryptophan, is missing, so a read error is likely. The V and J genes are TRBV7-9 and TRBJ2-3; possible D gene TRBD1, 5 bases. The CDR3 sequence is 14 residues long. CDR1 and CDR2 from the germline V gene are SEHNR and FQNEAQ (reference sequence). The CDR3 loop reads CPSSFARATDTQYS. The CDR3 region has the DNA TGTCCCAGCAGCTTCGCCAGGGCCACAGATACGCAGTATTCT.

This clone showed up just a few times. This CDR3 reads CASSFRGGELFF. The CDR3 DNA follows: TGTGCCAGCAGCTTTCGAGGCGGGGAGCTGTTTTTT. The V and J genes are TRBV7-6 and TRBJ2-2; D uncertain. CDR3 length: 12 residues. Germline CDR1 SGHVS, CDR2 FNYEAQ. Deletions cut 3 bases from V and 7 bases from J, with 6 bases between.